This T cell receptor beta chain was obtained from a study of vaccination and CD4 T cells after COVID-19. Study-level background: Two-dose vaccination with either BNT162b2 or mRNA-1273 was given to participants. Control cultures were supplied with a CEFX pool, an HIV-1 Nef pool, or no peptide at all. Post-COVID samples were collected a median about 97 days following diagnosis, spanning 35 to 161.

CDR1 and CDR2 from the germline V gene are SGHTA and FQGNSA. This CDR3 comprises 12 residues. V lost 4 bases and J lost 3, with 5 bases in between. Cultured CD4+ T-cell DNA underwent Oncomine TCR Beta short-read sequencing. TCRdb recomputed calls from the PCR reads with MiXCR, one row per CDR3 protein. The sample consists of more than 8,500 distinct CDR3 sequences, about 44% of them appearing once. Treatment described: roughly nine-day PBMC culture with coronavirus spike peptide pools or control peptides (ViraFEST assay). Samples of CD4+ T cells were obtained from the unexposed donor before the COVID-19 pandemic (2011-2018). SARS-CoV-2 S/N and four cold-coronavirus spikes were used to probe unexposed-donor CD4+ T cells, cells permitting. Only a few counts were recorded for this clonotype. Its specificity is unknown.

This clonotype originated in a human donor in good health. Sequenced: CD4+ T cells from blood, cultured in vitro. The chain has TRBV7-2 and TRBJ2-3, with D hard to call. The CDR3 nucleotides read TGTGCCAGCAGCTCTCCGACAGATACGCAGTATTTT. As protein: CASSSPTDTQYF.